The 29 T cell receptor beta chains listed next were all sequenced from one sample in a study of PD-L1 blockade in urothelial cancer. Libraries were prepared by immunoSEQ multiplex PCR; TCRdb keeps only in-frame clonotypes and omits some of them. This sample has about 35,000 clones, with approximately 85% found just once. Time point meaning: pretreatment peripheral blood. The sequencing used PBMCs, collected around atezolizumab (anti-PD-L1) treatment. The receptors were gathered from a man in his sixties with urothelial cancer.

The chain is built from TRBV7-8 and TRBJ2-5; a weak D match, TRBD1 (8 bases). V gave up 7 bases and J gave up 6 bases, with 18 bases separating them. This CDR3 is built from 14 residues. Looked up from germline, CDR1 is SGHVS and CDR2 is FQNEAQ. The CDR3: CASIPVQGGKTQYF. The CDR3 DNA sequence: TGTGCCAGCATCCCAGTACAGGGGGGGAAGACCCAGTACTTC. Using reference TRBV7-8 and TRBJ2-5 for the parts outside the CDR3, the full variable domain is GAGVSQSPRYKVAKRGQDVALRCDPISGHVSLFWYQQALGQGPEFLTYFQNEAQLDKSGLPSDRFFAERPEGSVSTLKIQRTQQEDSAVYLCASIPVQGGKTQYFGPGTRLLVL.

J is TRBJ2-5 and V is TRBV12-5, with D hard to call. The CDR3 contains 14 residues. The germline gives CDR1 LGHNT, CDR2 FRNRAP. V shed 7 bases and J shed 0 bases, with 12 bases lying between them. The CDR3 protein is CASAPFEYQETQYF. Written as DNA, the CDR3 is TGTGCTAGTGCCCCGTTCGAGTACCAAGAGACCCAGTACTTC.

This chain links TRBV19 with TRBJ1-5; no clear D. The CDR3 runs to 16 residues. Germline loops: CDR1 LNHDA, CDR2 SQIVND (reference sequence). The V end was cut by 8 bases, the J end by 5 bases, with 22 bases between. This CDR3 is CASGGRGGRPHQPQHF. CDR3 nucleotides: TGTGCCAGTGGCGGCCGGGGAGGGCGCCCCCATCAGCCCCAGCATTTT.

The chain recombines TRBV18 with TRBJ1-3; 7 bases are shared with TRBD1. Germline V CDR1 and CDR2: KGHSH, LQKENI. The CDR3 length is 16 residues. Trimming cost V 5 bases and J 0 bases; bases outside gene matches: 7. DNA for the CDR3: TGTGCCAGCTCAGACGGGACAGAGGACTCTGGAAACACCATATATTTT. This encodes CASSDGTEDSGNTIYF.

This chain connects TRBV7-6 to TRBJ2-1, with a possible D match to TRBD2 (5 bases). CDR1 is SGHVS, CDR2 FNYEAQ, per germline. This CDR3 has 13 amino acids. Trimming removed 5 bases from V and 7 bases from J, with 12 bases in between. The chain's CDR3 is CASSSLRGNEQFF. The CDR3 region has the DNA TGTGCCAGCAGCAGCCTCCGCGGGAATGAGCAGTTCTTC.

This chain links TRBV6-5 with TRBJ1-2; a weak D match, TRBD1 (6 bases). Germline V lookup: CDR1 MNHEY, CDR2 SVGAGI. CDR3 length equals 13 residues. V lost 1 base and J 6 bases, leaving 9 bases between the germline ends. Written as DNA, the CDR3 is TGTGCCAGCAGTTACTACGGGGGGCATGGCTACACCTTC. Residues: CASSYYGGHGYTF.

This chain joins TRBV5-1 and TRBJ1-5, with D maybe TRBD1 (6 bases). Germline-derived CDR1 and CDR2 are SGHRS and YFSETQ. The CDR3 is 17 amino acids. The CDR3 DNA is TGCGCGACCAGCAGCGGGGGGCAGGAGATGTGTTTGAAGCCCCAGCATTTT. Translation gives CATSSGGQEMCLKPQHF.

The chain is built from TRBV29-1 and TRBJ2-3, with D possibly TRBD1 on 5 matching bases. The V gene's germline CDR1 is SQVTM and CDR2 ANQGSEA. CDR3 length: 16 residues. Trimming took off 1 base at V and 2 bases at J, with 16 bases between the two ends. CDR3 nucleotides: TGCAGCGTTGAAGTTAATACAGGCGACATCACAGATACGCAGTATTTT. It codes for CSVEVNTGDITDTQYF.

The chain carries TRBV28 and TRBJ1-4; possible D gene TRBD1, 5 bases. The germline V gene has CDR1 MDHEN and CDR2 SYDVKM. The length of the CDR3 is 17 residues. Trimming shortened V by 3 bases and J by 8 bases, and 22 bases separated the two germline ends. The CDR3 DNA follows: TGTGCCAGCAGTTTGAACTTACCCCATGACAGAGGAGAAAAACTGTTTTTT. Protein sequence: CASSLNLPHDRGEKLFF. The whole variable domain, filled in from reference TRBV28 and TRBJ1-4, reads DVKVTQSSRYLVKRTGEKVFLECVQDMDHENMFWYRQDPGLGLRLIYFSYDVKMKEKGDIPEGYSVSREKKERFSLILESASTNQTSMYLCASSLNLPHDRGEKLFFGSGTQLSVL.

The chain links TRBV2 to TRBJ2-5, with 8 bases matching TRBD1. Unmatched junction bases numbered 9, after V lost 7 bases and J lost 5 bases. Germline assignment: CDR1 SNHLY and CDR2 FYNNEI. CDR3 length: 14 amino acids. CDR3 DNA sequence: TGTGCCAGCATTGGGCAGGGGGCCGGGGAGACCCAGTACTTC. Amino acid sequence: CASIGQGAGETQYF.

The gene calls are TRBV6-6 and TRBJ1-5; no firm D call. Between the trimmed V and J ends, which lost 10 bases and 4 bases, there was a span of 11 bases. The CDR3 covers 12 residues. Germline V CDR1 and CDR2: MNHNY, SVGAGI (reference sequence). As DNA, the CDR3 is TGTGCCACCCGACACCCGAATCAGCCCCAGCATTTT. Translated, it gives CATRHPNQPQHF.

CDR3 sequence reads: CASSLPRAAGGEQYF. The CDR3 coding sequence is TGTGCCAGCTCACTACCCCGCGCGGCAGGGGGTGAGCAGTACTTC. The rearrangement uses TRBV18 and TRBJ2-7; 7 bases match TRBD1. The germline gives CDR1 KGHSH, CDR2 LQKENI. This CDR3 is built from 15 residues. V trimming: 4 bases; J trimming: 7 bases; junction bases outside the gene matches: 13. Drawing the rest from reference TRBV18 and TRBJ2-7, the complete variable domain is NAGVMQNPRHLVRRRGQEARLRCSPMKGHSHVYWYRQLPEEGLKFMVYLQKENIIDESGMPKERFSAEFPKEGPSILRIQQVVRGDSAAYFCASSLPRAAGGEQYFGPGTRLTVT.

The chain combines TRBV7-2 with TRBJ2-7; 10 nucleotides agree with TRBD1. Germline V lookup: CDR1 SGHTA, CDR2 FQGNSA. V lost 0 bases to trimming and J lost 1 base; unmatched junction nucleotides: 6. The CDR3 loop spans 17 amino acids. The CDR3 spells CASSLASAGQGSYEQYF. The CDR3 coding sequence is TGTGCCAGCAGCTTAGCCTCGGCGGGACAGGGGTCCTACGAGCAGTACTTC. The full variable domain, in which reference TRBV7-2 and TRBJ2-7 provide the parts outside the CDR3, is GAGVSQSPSNKVTEKGKDVELRCDPISGHTALYWYRQSLGQGLEFLIYFQGNSAPDKSGLPSDRFSAERTGGSVSTLTIQRTQQEDSAVYLCASSLASAGQGSYEQYFGPGTRLTVT.

V is TRBV11-3 and J is TRBJ2-1; TRBD1 is a possible D gene (8 bases). The V gene's germline CDR1 is SGHNT and CDR2 YENEEA. V was pared by 8 bases and J by 8 bases, with 16 bases between. The CDR3 sequence is 13 residues long. CDR3 sequence reads: CASSGGGGDEQFF. CDR3 DNA: TGTGCCAGCTCAGGGGGCGGGGGCGATGAGCAGTTCTTC. Supplemented by reference TRBV11-3 and TRBJ2-1, the full variable domain reads EAGVVQSPRYKIIEKKQPVAFWCNPISGHNTLYWYLQNLGQGPELLIRYENEEAVDDSQLPKDRFSAERLKGVDSTLKIQPAELGDSAVYLCASSGGGGDEQFFGPGTRLTVL.

The V and J genes are TRBV5-4 and TRBJ2-1; TRBD1 matches 8 bases. This CDR3 spans 13 amino acids. V trimming: 4 bases; J trimming: 8 bases; junction bases outside the gene matches: 5. CDR1 is SGHNT, CDR2 YYREEE, per germline (reference sequence). CDR3 amino acids: CASSPKDRDEQFF. As DNA, the CDR3 is TGTGCCAGCAGCCCGAAGGACAGGGATGAGCAGTTCTTC.

CDR3 loop: CAISPGDGYTF. The CDR3 coding sequence is TGTGCCATCAGCCCGGGAGATGGCTACACCTTC. The chain has TRBV10-3 and TRBJ1-2; D call uncertain. The ends were cut back, 6 bases at V and 6 bases at J, with 8 bases in the middle. The CDR3 loop spans 11 amino acids. CDR1 is ENHRY and CDR2 is SYGVKD in the germline V gene.

The chain uses TRBV30 and TRBJ2-5; 12 bases fit TRBD1. The germline gives CDR1 GTSNPN, CDR2 SVGIG (reference sequence). V shed 5 bases and J 4 bases; nucleotides not matched to a gene: 5. The CDR3 has 14 residues. Written as DNA, the CDR3 is TGTGCCTGGGGAGGGACAGGGGGCCGAGAGACCCAGTACTTC. This translates into CAWGGTGGRETQYF.

The gene calls are TRBV7-2 and TRBJ2-2, with D hard to call. The CDR3 is 14 amino acids. Trimming left V 4 bases short and J 5 bases short, with 11 bases between. Germline V gene data show CDR1 as SGHTA and CDR2 as FQGNSA. DNA of the CDR3: TGTGCCAGCAGCTACGCTACCTTAACCGGGGAGCTGTTTTTT. This gives the protein CASSYATLTGELFF.

The CDR3 DNA reads as TGTGCCAGTAGTCCGTGGACAGGGGGCTCGGCCAATCAGCCCCAGCATTTT. Protein product: CASSPWTGGSANQPQHF. The chain has TRBV19 and TRBJ1-5; 11 nucleotides match TRBD1. Germline V gives CDR1 LNHDA, CDR2 SQIVND (reference sequence). V lost 5 bases, J lost 3 bases, and 9 bases stayed unmatched. This CDR3 is built from 17 residues.

This clone was seen only a few times. DNA for the CDR3: TGTGCCAGCAGTCCGGACAGAAACACCGGGGAGCTGTTTTTT. Amino acids: CASSPDRNTGELFF. The genes are TRBV11-2 and TRBJ2-2, with D maybe TRBD1 (6 bases). CDR3 size: 14 residues. V lost 6 bases and J 2 bases, leaving 10 bases between the germline ends. Germline values: CDR1 SGHAT, CDR2 FQNNGV.

This clone was seen only a few times. The chain uses TRBV12-5 and TRBJ1-5; weak D call: TRBD1 (6 bases). The CDR3 is made up of 16 amino acids. Germline V lookup: CDR1 LGHNT, CDR2 FRNRAP. V dropped 4 bases and J dropped 2 bases, with 15 bases sitting between them. In nucleotides, the CDR3 is TGTGCTAGTGGTTCGTCAGGGGCGCGAGGCAATCAGCCCCAGCATTTT. This encodes CASGSSGARGNQPQHF.

CDR3 DNA: TGTGCCAGCAGCGACCCCGGACAGGGCGCTGAAGCTTTCTTT. As protein: CASSDPGQGAEAFF. The gene calls are TRBV27 and TRBJ1-1; the match to TRBD1 covers 8 bases. Germline V gives CDR1 MNHEY, CDR2 SMNVEV (reference sequence). J was trimmed by 6 bases and V by 6 bases; bases with no gene match: 9. The CDR3 length is 14 residues.

The rearrangement uses TRBV10-3 and TRBJ2-2; TRBD1 aligns across 8 bases. The length of the CDR3 is 18 residues. Unmatched junction bases numbered 10, after V lost 4 bases and J lost 0 bases. CDR1 is ENHRY, CDR2 SYGVKD, per germline. CDR3 in amino acids: CAISGGRQGNANTGELFF. Written as DNA, the CDR3 is TGTGCCATCAGTGGGGGCCGACAGGGGAACGCGAACACCGGGGAGCTGTTTTTT.

The genes are TRBV9 and TRBJ1-2; a possible D gene is TRBD1 (5 bases). Germline CDR1 reads SGDLS; CDR2 reads YYNGEE. This CDR3 is 13 amino acids long. V lost 4 bases and J lost 2, with 9 bases in between. CDR3 nucleotides: TGTGCCAGCAGCCCCGACAGAAACTATGGCTACACCTTC. Translating gives CASSPDRNYGYTF.

V gene TRBV30 combines with J gene TRBJ2-7, with 7 bases that match TRBD1. Germline assignment: CDR1 GTSNPN and CDR2 SVGIG (reference sequence). V shed 2 bases, J shed 9 bases, and the junction held 16 bases outside the gene matches. This CDR3 is 15 amino acids long. CDR3 residues: CAWSTNRGSGSAQYF. CDR3 DNA sequence: TGTGCCTGGAGTACAAACAGGGGCTCTGGGTCTGCGCAGTACTTC.

This rearrangement joins TRBV28 to TRBJ1-2; D not certain. Deletions cut 1 base from V and 2 bases from J, with 8 bases between. This CDR3 is 14 amino acids long. CDR1 and CDR2 (germline): MDHEN, SYDVKM. The CDR3 here is CASSLSPGNYGYTF. In nucleotides, the CDR3 is TGTGCCAGCAGTTTATCTCCAGGAAACTATGGCTACACCTTC.

This chain uses TRBV30 with TRBJ1-2; possible D gene TRBD1, 6 bases. Trimming removed 5 bases at V and 0 bases at J, with 7 bases between. CDR1 is GTSNPN and CDR2 is SVGIG in the germline V gene (reference sequence). There are 12 residues in the CDR3. DNA for the CDR3: TGTGCCTGGGGACAGTCTAACTATGGCTACACCTTC. Encoded protein: CAWGQSNYGYTF. Variable domain in full (rest from reference TRBV30 and TRBJ1-2): SQTIHQWPATLVQPVGSPLSLECTVEGTSNPNLYWYRQAAGRGLQLLFYSVGIGQISSEVPQNLSASRPQDRQFILSSKKLLLSDSGFYLCAWGQSNYGYTFGSGTRLTVV.

This chain connects TRBV7-2 to TRBJ2-5; TRBD2 matches at 8 bases. Per germline, CDR1 SGHTA and CDR2 FQGNSA. The CDR3 has 15 amino acids. The V and J ends lost 1 base and 5 bases, in that order; junction bases with no gene match: 6. For the CDR3, the DNA is TGTGCCAGCAGCTTAGGCGTAGCTAGCGGGGAGACCCAGTACTTC. Encoded protein: CASSLGVASGETQYF. The variable domain in full, completed from reference TRBV7-2 and TRBJ2-5, reads GAGVSQSPSNKVTEKGKDVELRCDPISGHTALYWYRQSLGQGLEFLIYFQGNSAPDKSGLPSDRFSAERTGGSVSTLTIQRTQQEDSAVYLCASSLGVASGETQYFGPGTRLLVL.

Written as DNA, the CDR3 is TGCGCCAGCAGCTTGGCGTTGGGACAGTCGAATGAAAAACTGTTTTTT. Encoded protein: CASSLALGQSNEKLFF. The chain is built from TRBV5-1 and TRBJ1-4, with TRBD1 matching 7 bases. This CDR3 comprises 16 residues. Germline loops: CDR1 SGHRS, CDR2 YFSETQ. V dropped 0 bases and J dropped 5; count of bases not matched to a gene: 7.